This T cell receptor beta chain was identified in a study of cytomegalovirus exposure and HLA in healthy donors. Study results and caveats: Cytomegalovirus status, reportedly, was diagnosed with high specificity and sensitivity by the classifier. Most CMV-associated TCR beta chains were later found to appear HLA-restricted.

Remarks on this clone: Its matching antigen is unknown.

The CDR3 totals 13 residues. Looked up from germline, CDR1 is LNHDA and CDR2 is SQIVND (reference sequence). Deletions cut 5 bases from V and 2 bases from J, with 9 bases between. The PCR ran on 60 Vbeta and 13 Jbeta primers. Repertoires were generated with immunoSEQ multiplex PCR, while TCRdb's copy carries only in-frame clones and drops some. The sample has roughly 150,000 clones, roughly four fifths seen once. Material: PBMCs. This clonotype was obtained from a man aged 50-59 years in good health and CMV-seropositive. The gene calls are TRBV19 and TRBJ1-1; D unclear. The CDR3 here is CASSLAGNTEAFF. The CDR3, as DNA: TGTGCCAGTAGTCTGGCGGGTAACACTGAAGCTTTCTTT. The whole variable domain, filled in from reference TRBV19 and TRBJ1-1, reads DGGITQSPKYLFRKEGQNVTLSCEQNLNHDAMYWYRQDPGQGLRLIYYSQIVNDFQKGDIAEGYSVSREKKESFPLTVTSAQKNPTAFYLCASSLAGNTEAFFGQGTRLTVV.